One TCR beta chain is described in this entry. The antigen remains unidentified. This sample is part of a study of T cells after yellow fever vaccination. At the level of the study: Preparation of fractions with low cell numbers was performed using SMART-Seq v4 Ultra Low Input. General study points: Clonotypes shared by both compartments, CD4 and CD8, made up a small share. A secondary response was less intense yet reached its peak sooner, at day 5 versus 15.

Each CDR3 protein is one row after TCRdb ran MiXCR on the 5' RACE reads. The sample yields some 150,000 distinct CDR3 sequences, 8% to 13% seen once. CDR1 is ENHRY and CDR2 is SYGVKD in the germline V gene. The CDR3 has 14 amino acids. The V gene lost 0 bases and the J gene lost 4 bases, with 9 bases spanning the gap. The specimen was CD8+ T cells sorted from PBMCs, collected 15 days after the yellow fever booster vaccination. The chain is built from TRBV10-3 and TRBJ1-2; possibly TRBD1 for D (6 bases). The sequence derives from a man between 18 and 35 years old who received the YFV17D yellow fever vaccine. CDR3 protein: CAISESGGAYGYTF. The CDR3 DNA follows: TGTGCCATCAGTGAGTCCGGGGGCGCCTATGGCTACACCTTC.